This T cell receptor beta chain was identified during a study of a mutant IDH1 vaccine in newly diagnosed glioma (dated by TCRdb to 2020 to 2023). The study in broad terms: Patients received eight vaccinations in weeks 1, 3, 5, 7, 11, 15, 19 and 23, corresponding to visits V03 through V10. In the chemotherapy-containing groups, vaccination started alongside temozolomide cycles, whereas in patients who had radiotherapy alone it started 4-6 weeks after radiotherapy. Prior to enrollment, patients had been given standard therapy consisting of radiotherapy alone, temozolomide alone, or radiochemotherapy with temozolomide, with the combination given to most patients. Of the roughly 32 patients who were treated, approximately 60% were male and roughly 38% were female, and the mean age was roughly 40 years. Peripheral blood samples were drawn at six visits, namely V03 (baseline), V05, V07, V10, V12 and V13. For exploratory analyses, longitudinal TCRB deep sequencing was carried out in around 24 treated patients wherever samples were available. Overall study results and their limits: It was noted by the authors that analyses of patient blood samples could not be reproduced owing to sample limitations. Changes in the top peripheral T cell clonotypes picked up by TCRB sequencing did not appear to be linked to pseudoprogression. Selection of PBMC samples for TCRB deep sequencing was based on availability. Immune responses induced by the vaccine were seen in over 90% of patients across multiple MHC alleles.

To prepare the library, the immunoSEQ multiplex PCR assay was applied. The hsTCRB Kit was used according to the manufacturer's protocol to amplify rearranged TCR beta chain sequences. An Illumina MiSeq was used to sequence the TCRB libraries. In the paper's pipeline: Demultiplexing, trimming and gene mapping were performed with the kit vendor's proprietary platform. As stored in TCRdb, this immuneACCESS dataset retains in-frame rearrangements with V and J assigned. A fraction of the clones does not appear; measured against another copy, unresolved V genes explain less than half of the discrepancy, and the remainder lacks a known reason. The V and J calls and the clone size are those of that table, but D and trimming were determined from the DNA. Within this sample are about 21,000 clones, with approximately 89% of them counted one time only. Around 5.7% of the sample is taken by the ten largest.

The germline V gene yields MGHRA for CDR1 and YSYEKL for CDR2. The CDR3 holds 14 amino acids from the cysteine to the phenylalanine. The entry retains the CDR3 DNA only, 42 bases that are in frame from base 1. At the junction V is shortened by 1 base and J by 4 bases; bases outside the gene matches: 1. This clone came up a few times. Its cognate antigen has yet to be identified. Base qualities are not at hand, and no much larger clone is one base apart. The time point tag for this specimen amounts to: week 11, during vaccination. Every vaccine dose consisted of 300 ug of a 20-mer mutant IDH1 peptide in Montanide, administered subcutaneously together with topical imiquimod. The donors had newly diagnosed IDH1-mutant astrocytomas of WHO grade 3 or 4 that showed loss of nuclear ATRX. The samples were drawn from NOA16, a multicentre, single-arm, open-label phase I trial in Germany that tested a mutant IDH1 peptide vaccine in humans for the first time. Genomic DNA for TCRB sequencing was extracted from EDTA blood using the DNeasy Blood and Tissue Kit.

Sample: PBMCs, taken from a glioma patient whose treatment included an IDH1 peptide vaccine. Rearrangement joined TRBV4-1 to TRBJ1-2; 9 of the junction bases match TRBD1. The TCR was taken from a middle-aged woman with glioma. DNA sequence: TGCGCCAGCAGCCAAGGGGACAGGGCCTATGGCTACACCTTC. This yields the protein CASSQGDRAYGYTF.